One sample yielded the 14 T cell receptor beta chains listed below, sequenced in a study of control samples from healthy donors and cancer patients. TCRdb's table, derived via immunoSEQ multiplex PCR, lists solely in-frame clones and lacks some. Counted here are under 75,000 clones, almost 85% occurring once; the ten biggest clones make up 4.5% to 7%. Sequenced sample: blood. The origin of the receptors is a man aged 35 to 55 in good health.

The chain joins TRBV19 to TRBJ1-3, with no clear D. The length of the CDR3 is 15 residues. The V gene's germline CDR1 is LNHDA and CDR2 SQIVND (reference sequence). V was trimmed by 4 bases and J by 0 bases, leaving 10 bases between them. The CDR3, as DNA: TGTGCCAGTAGTAACAGCCATTTCTCTGGAAACACCATATATTTT. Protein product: CASSNSHFSGNTIYF.

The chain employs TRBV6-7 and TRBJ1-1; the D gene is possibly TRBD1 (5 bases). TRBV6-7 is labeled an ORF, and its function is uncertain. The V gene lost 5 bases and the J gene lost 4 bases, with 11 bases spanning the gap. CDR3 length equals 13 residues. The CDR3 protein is CASSSGASTEAFF. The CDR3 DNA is TGTGCCAGCAGTAGCGGGGCGAGCACTGAAGCTTTCTTT.

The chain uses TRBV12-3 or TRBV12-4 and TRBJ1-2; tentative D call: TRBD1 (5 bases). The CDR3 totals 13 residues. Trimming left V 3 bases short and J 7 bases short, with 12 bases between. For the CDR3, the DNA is TGTGCCAGCAGTTTTGCCAGGGAGCTTGGCTACACCTTC. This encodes CASSFARELGYTF.

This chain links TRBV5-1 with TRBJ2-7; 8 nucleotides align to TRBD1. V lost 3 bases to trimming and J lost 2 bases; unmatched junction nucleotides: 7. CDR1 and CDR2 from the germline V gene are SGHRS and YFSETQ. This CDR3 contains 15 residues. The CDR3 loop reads CASSSRQGTPYEQYF. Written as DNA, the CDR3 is TGCGCCAGCAGCTCCAGACAGGGGACCCCCTACGAGCAGTACTTC.

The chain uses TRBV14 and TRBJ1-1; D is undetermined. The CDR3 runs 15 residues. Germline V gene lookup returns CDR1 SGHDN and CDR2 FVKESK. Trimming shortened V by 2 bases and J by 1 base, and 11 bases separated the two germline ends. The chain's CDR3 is CASSQPGLPNTEAFF. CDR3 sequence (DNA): TGTGCCAGCAGCCAACCTGGGCTCCCGAACACTGAAGCTTTCTTT.

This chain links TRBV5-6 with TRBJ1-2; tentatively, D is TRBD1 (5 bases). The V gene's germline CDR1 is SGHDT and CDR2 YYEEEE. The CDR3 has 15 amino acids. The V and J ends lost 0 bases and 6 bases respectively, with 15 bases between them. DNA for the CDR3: TGTGCCAGCAGCTTGGTAGACAGTCCGTGGAATGGCTACACCTTC. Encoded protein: CASSLVDSPWNGYTF.

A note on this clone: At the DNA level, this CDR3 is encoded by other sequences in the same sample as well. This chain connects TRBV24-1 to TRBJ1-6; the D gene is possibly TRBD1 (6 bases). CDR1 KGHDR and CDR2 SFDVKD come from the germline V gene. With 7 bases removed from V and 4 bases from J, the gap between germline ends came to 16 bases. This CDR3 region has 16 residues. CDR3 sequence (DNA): TGTGCCACCAGGGGGGGAGGGGGGATATATAATTCACCCCTCCACTTT. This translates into CATRGGGGIYNSPLHF.

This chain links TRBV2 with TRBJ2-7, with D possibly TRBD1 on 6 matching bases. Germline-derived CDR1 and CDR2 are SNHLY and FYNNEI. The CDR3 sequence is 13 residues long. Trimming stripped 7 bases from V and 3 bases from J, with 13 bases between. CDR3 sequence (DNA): TGTGCCAGCAAGAACAGGGTTGTCTACGAGCAGTACTTC. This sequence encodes CASKNRVVYEQYF. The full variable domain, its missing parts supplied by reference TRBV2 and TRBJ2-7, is EPEVTQTPSHQVTQMGQEVILRCVPISNHLYFYWYRQILGQKVEFLVSFYNNEISEKSEIFDDQFSVERPDGSNFTLKIRSTKLEDSAMYFCASKNRVVYEQYFGPGTRLTVT.

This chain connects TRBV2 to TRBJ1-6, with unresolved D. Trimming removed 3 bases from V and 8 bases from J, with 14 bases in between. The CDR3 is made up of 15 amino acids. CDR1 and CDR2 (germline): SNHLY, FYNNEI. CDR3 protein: CASSDEGLGYSPLHF. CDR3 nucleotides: TGTGCCAGCAGTGACGAGGGCCTAGGGTATTCACCCCTCCACTTT.

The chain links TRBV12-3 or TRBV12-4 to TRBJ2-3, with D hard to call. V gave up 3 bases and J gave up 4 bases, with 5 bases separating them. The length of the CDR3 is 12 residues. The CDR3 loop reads CASSLAPDTQYF. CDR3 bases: TGTGCCAGCAGTTTGGCACCAGATACGCAGTATTTT.

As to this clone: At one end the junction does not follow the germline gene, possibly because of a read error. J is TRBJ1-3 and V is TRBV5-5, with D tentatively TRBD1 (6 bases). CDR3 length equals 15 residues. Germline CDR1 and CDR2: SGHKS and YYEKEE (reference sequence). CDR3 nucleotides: TGTGCCAGCAGCTTGGACGGGACACCTGGGAACACCATATATTTT. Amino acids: CASSLDGTPGNTIYF.

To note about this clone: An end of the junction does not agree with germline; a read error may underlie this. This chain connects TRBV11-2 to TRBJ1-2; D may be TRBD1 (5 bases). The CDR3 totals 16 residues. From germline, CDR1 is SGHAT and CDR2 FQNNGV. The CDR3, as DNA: TGTGCCAGCAGATTAGTCCGCATGGCGGGGACGGGGAGCTACACCTTC. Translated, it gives CASRLVRMAGTGSYTF.

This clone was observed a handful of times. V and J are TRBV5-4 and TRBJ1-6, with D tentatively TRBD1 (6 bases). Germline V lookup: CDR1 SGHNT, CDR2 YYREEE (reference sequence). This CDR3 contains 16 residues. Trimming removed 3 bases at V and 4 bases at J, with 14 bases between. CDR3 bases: TGTGCCAGCAGCTCACGGCAACAGGGTTATAATTCACCCCTCCACTTT. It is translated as CASSSRQQGYNSPLHF. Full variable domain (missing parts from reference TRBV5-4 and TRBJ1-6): ETGVTQSPTHLIKTRGQQVTLRCSSQSGHNTVSWYQQALGQGPQFIFQYYREEENGRGNFPPRFSGLQFPNYSSELNVNALELDDSALYLCASSSRQQGYNSPLHFGNGTRLTVT.

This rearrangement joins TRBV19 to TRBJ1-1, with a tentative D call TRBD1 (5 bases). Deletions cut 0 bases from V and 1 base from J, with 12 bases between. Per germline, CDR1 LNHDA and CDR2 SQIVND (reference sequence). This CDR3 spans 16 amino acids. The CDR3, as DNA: TGTGCCAGTAGTATAGAGGGGCGCGGGAAGAACACTGAAGCTTTCTTT. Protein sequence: CASSIEGRGKNTEAFF.